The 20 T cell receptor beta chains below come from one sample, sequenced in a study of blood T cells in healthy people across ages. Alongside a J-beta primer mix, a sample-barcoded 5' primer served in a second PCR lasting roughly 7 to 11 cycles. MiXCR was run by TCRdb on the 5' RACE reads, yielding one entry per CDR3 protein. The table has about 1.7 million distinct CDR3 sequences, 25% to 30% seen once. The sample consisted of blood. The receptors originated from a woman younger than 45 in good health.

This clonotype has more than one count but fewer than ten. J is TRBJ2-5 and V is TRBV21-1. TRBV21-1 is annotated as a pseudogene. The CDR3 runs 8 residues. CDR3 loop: CASRVQYF. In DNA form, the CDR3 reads TGTGCCAGCAGAGTCCAGTACTTC.

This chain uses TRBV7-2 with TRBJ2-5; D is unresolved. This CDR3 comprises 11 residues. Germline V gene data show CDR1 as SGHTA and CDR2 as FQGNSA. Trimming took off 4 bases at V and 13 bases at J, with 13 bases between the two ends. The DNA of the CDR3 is TGTGCCAGCAGCTCGGCCTTCTCGTTGTACTTC. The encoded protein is CASSSAFSLYF.

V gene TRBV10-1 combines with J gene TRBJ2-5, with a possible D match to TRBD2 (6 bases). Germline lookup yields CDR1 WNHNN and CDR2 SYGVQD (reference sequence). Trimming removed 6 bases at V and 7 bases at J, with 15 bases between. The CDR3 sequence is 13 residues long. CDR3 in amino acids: CASSDSTSWTQYF. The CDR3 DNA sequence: TGCGCCAGCAGCGACTCGACTAGTTGGACCCAGTACTTC.

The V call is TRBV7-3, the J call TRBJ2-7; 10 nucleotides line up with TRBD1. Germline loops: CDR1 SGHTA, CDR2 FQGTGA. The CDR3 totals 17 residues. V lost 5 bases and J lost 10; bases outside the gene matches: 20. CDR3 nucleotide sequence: TGTGCCAGCAGCCCGACAGGGGGCCGCTATAAACAAGAGGCCCAGTACTTC. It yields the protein CASSPTGGRYKQEAQYF.

This CDR3 is CASSHPDRVSEAFF. The CDR3 DNA reads TGCGCCAGCAGCCACCCTGACAGGGTGAGTGAAGCTTTCTTT. The chain is built from TRBV4-3 and TRBJ1-1; 7 bases are shared with TRBD1. The V gene's germline CDR1 is LGHNA and CDR2 YSLEER. CDR3 size: 14 residues. J lost 7 bases, V lost 3 bases, and 8 bases had no gene match.

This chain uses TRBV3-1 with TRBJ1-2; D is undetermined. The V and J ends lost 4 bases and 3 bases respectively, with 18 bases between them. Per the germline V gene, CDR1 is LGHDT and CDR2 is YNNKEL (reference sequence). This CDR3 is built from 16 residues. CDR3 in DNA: TGTGCCAGCAGCCTTCTCGGGCCAGGACCAGACTATGGCTACACCTTC. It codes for CASSLLGPGPDYGYTF.

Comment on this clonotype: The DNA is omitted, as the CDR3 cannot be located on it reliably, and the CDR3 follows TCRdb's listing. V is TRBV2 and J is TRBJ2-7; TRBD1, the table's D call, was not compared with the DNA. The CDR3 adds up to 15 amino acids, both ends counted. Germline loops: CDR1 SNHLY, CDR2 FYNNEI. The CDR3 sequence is CASSDGVGTGAHEYF.

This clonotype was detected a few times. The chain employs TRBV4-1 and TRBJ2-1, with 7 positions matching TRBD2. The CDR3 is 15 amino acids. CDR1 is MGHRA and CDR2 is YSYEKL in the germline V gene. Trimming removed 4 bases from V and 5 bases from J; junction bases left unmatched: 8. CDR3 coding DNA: TGCGCCAGCAGCCTGAAGCTAGCGGACCACAATGAGCAGTTCTTC. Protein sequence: CASSLKLADHNEQFF.

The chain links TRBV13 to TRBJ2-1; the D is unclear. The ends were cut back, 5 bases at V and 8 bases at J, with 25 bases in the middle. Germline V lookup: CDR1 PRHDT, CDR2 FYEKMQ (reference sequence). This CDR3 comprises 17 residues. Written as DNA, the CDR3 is TGTGCCAGCAGCCCAACCTGGACGCGGTGGGGTGGCCATGAGCAGTTCTTC. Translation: CASSPTWTRWGGHEQFF.

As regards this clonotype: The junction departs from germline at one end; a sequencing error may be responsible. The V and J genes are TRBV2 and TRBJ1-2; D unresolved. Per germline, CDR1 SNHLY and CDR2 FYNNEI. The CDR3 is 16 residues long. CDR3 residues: CGSSEADPWTGHGYTF. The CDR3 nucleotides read TGTGGCAGCAGTGAAGCGGATCCTTGGACGGGCCATGGCTACACCTTC.

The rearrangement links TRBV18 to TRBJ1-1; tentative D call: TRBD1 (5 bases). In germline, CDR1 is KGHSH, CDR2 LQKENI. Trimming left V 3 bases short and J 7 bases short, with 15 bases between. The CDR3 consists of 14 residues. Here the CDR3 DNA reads TGTGCCAGCTCACCCCTCGGGGGGGTCGGTGAAGCTTTCTTT. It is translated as CASSPLGGVGEAFF.

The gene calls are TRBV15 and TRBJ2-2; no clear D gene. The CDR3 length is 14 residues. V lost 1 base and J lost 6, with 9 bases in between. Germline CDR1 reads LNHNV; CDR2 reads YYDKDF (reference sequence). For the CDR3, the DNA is TGTGCCACCAGCAGAGCCGTGGCGGCCGGGGAGCTGTTTTTT. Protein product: CATSRAVAAGELFF.

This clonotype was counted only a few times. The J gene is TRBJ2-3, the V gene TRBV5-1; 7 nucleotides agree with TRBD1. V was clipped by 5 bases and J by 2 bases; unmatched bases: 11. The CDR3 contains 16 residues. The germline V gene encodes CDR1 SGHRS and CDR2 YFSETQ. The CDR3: CASSPLGGGLTDTQYF. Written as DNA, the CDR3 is TGCGCCAGCAGTCCGCTAGGGGGCGGCCTCACAGATACGCAGTATTTT.

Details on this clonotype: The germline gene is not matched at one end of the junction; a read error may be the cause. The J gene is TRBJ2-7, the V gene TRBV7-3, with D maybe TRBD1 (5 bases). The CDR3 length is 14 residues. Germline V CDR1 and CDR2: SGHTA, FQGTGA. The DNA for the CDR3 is TGTGCCAGCAGCCCGGCTAGGGGTTCCTACGAGCTGTACTTC. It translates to CASSPARGSYELYF.

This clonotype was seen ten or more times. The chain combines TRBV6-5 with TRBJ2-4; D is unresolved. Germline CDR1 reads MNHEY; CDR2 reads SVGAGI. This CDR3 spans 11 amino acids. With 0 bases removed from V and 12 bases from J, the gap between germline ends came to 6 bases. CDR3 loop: CASSYSGHQYF. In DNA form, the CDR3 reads TGTGCCAGCAGTTACTCGGGTCATCAGTACTTC.

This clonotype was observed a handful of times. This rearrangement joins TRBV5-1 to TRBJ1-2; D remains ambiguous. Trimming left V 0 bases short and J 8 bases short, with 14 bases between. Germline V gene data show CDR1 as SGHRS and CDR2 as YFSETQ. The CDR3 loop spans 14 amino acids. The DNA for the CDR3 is TGCGCCAGCAGCTTGGAACAGCCCTCTAGAGGCTACACCTTC. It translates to CASSLEQPSRGYTF.

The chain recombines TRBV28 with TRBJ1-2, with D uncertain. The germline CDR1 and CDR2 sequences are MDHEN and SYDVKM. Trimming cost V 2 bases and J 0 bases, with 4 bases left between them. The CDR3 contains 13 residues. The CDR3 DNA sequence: TGTGCCAGCAGTTTAAAAGCTAACTATGGCTACACCTTC. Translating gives CASSLKANYGYTF.

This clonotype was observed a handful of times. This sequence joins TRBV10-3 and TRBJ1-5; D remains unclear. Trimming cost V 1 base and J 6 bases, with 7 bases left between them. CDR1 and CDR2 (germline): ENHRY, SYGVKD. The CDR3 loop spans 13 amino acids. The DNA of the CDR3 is TGTGCCATCAGTGAGTGGTCGGGTCAGCCCCAGCATTTT. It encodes CAISEWSGQPQHF.

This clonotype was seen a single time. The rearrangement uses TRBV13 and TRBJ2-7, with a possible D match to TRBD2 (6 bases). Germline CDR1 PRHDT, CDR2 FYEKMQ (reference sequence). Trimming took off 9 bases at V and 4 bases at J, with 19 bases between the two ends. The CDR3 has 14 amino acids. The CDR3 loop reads CASAMRDRGYEQYF. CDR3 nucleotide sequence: TGTGCCAGTGCGATGCGGGACCGTGGGTACGAGCAGTACTTC.

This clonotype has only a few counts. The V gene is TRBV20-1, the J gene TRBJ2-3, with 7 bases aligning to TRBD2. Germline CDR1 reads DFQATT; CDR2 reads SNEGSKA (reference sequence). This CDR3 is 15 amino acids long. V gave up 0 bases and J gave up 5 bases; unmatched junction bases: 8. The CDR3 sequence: CSARDRGREGDTQYF. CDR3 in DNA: TGCAGTGCTAGAGATCGGGGCAGGGAGGGAGATACGCAGTATTTT.